This T cell receptor (beta chain) was sequenced in a study of cytotoxic CD8 clonotypes in ibrutinib-treated CLL. The overall study: After a median of around six years, about 15 patients stayed remitted and 12 progressed; responses had been partial in 24 and complete in 2.

Investigators sought sequencing depths of between 1 in 200,000 and 1 in 1 million T cells. Sequenced by immunoSEQ multiplex PCR; TCRdb stores in-frame clones only, minus some. The sample lists almost 250,000 clones; 70% were seen once. Germline V gene lookup returns CDR1 SGHRS and CDR2 YFSETQ. This CDR3 has 13 amino acids. Trimming shortened V by 2 bases and J by 7 bases, and 13 bases separated the two germline ends. This chain links TRBV5-1 with TRBJ2-7; TRBD2 is a possible D gene (6 bases). The sample was PBMCs, taken after 24 months of ibrutinib treatment. This receptor was obtained from a human donor with chronic lymphocytic leukemia. As DNA, the CDR3 is TGCGCCAGCAGCTTAAGGGAGGAGGGTGAGCAGTACTTC. Protein: CASSLREEGEQYF.